This T cell receptor (beta chain) was sequenced for a study of CD8+ T cells in alopecia areata. Background on the study: For the treated group, dosing was oral tofacitinib at 5 to 10 mg twice daily. The duration of tofacitinib was 6 to 18 months, with 6 months off drug afterward.

The treatment here: oral pan-JAK inhibitor, 5-10 mg twice daily. This CDR3 is 13 amino acids long. Germline CDR1 and CDR2: MNHEY and SMNVEV (reference sequence). The V end was cut by 6 bases, the J end by 0 bases, with 6 bases between. Investigators isolated RNA and reverse transcribed it into cDNA to act as the sequencing template. The table came from immunoSEQ multiplex PCR; TCRdb's copy has only in-frame clones and leaves some out. The repertoire holds over 95,000 clones, more than 55% seen once, with 15% in the top ten. The material was CD8+ T cells sorted from blood, obtained at week 4, from a patient treated with tofacitinib. The chain combines TRBV27 with TRBJ2-4; D ambiguous. This receptor was obtained from a human donor with alopecia areata. CDR3 coding DNA: TGTGCCAGCAGGGGGTTAGCCAAAAACATTCAGTACTTC. Translating it yields CASRGLAKNIQYF.